This paragraph reports one TCR beta chain. This clonotype was detected ten times or more. Its antigen target is currently unknown. No per-base quality is available; no much larger clone lies one base away. The listed sequencing device is Illumina HiSeq 1500. TCRdb took the public reads, trimmed them with fastp at Q25, ran MiXCR for clone calling and kept in-frame beta chains. Entries are consolidated by CDR3 protein sequence, retaining the most common genes and DNA. Recorded for this sample are approximately 500,000 distinct CDR3 sequences; 11% of them occurred a single time. The leading ten clones occupy roughly 10% of the sample. This sample was taken from a study of T cell repertoires in cytomegalovirus infection (dated by TCRdb to between 2018 and 2020). Turning to the overall study: Because public TCR beta signatures pointed to carriage of CMV infection together with the matching HLA type, the HLA type of each donor mattered for the analysis. Overall study outcomes, separate from this receptor: The ex vivo response was dominated by HLA-C-restricted CMV-specific TCR beta clonotypes, which also provided the single most frequent clonotype in two of eight donors. Cumulative frequency of public TCR beta family members discriminated carriers of CMV infection plus the relevant HLA type in this cohort and an independent 352-donor cohort.

V loses 2 bases, J loses 3 bases, and the germline ends lie 4 bases apart. From the cysteine through the phenylalanine, the CDR3 covers 12 amino acids. The kept DNA is CDR3 alone, 36 bases in frame from the first base. Sequenced sample: PBMCs. This clonotype originated in a human donor in good health (CMV status not recorded). Some clones in this sample may be carry-over from other donors' samples. The rearrangement combines TRBV12-3 or TRBV12-4 with TRBJ1-2; no D gene call is confident. The nucleotides read TGTGCCAGCAGTTTAACCGACTATGGCTACACCTTC. The encoded protein is CASSLTDYGYTF.